This T cell receptor (beta chain) is drawn from a study of CD8 T cells in ankylosing spondylitis. Findings of the study overall: What appeared characteristic of ankylosing spondylitis blood was a TCR beta motif of about eight highly homologous variants.

This clonotype showed up many times. The antigen remains undetermined. This CDR3 is built from 10 residues. The V end lost 6 bases, the J end lost 5 bases, and 7 bases lay between the germline ends. Germline values: CDR1 SQVTM, CDR2 ANQGSEA. TCRdb fed the 5' RACE reads into MiXCR, producing one record per CDR3 protein. Of a few hundred thousand distinct CDR3 sequences listed, roughly 8% were seen once; the top ten hold about 14%. This clonotype was sampled from a male donor with ankylosing spondylitis. This chain links TRBV29-1 with TRBJ2-5, with no clear D. Sample: blood, either unsorted or a sorted T cell fraction (not recorded which). The CDR3 sequence is CSVSVETQYF. The CDR3 coding sequence is TGCAGCGTCTCTGTGGAGACCCAGTACTTC.